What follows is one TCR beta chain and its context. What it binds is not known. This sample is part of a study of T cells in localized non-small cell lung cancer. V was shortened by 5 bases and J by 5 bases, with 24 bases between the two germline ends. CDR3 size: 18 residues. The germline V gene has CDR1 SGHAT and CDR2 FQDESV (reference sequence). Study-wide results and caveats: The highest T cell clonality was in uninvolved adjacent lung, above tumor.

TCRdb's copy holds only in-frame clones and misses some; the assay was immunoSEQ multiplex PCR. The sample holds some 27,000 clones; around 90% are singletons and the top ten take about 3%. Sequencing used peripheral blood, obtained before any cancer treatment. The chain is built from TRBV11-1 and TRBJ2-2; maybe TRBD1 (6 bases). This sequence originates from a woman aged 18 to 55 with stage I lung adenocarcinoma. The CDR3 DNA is TGTGCCAGCAGCCAAAGAGGGACACAGGGATCAAGGACCGGGGAGCTGTTTTTT. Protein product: CASSQRGTQGSRTGELFF.